Shown below are 9 T cell receptor beta chains from a single sample sequenced in a study of read filtering for tumor transcriptome and immune sequencing. Molecular barcoded adaptors covering alpha/delta and beta/gamma chains were used on 400 to 450 ng RNA. TCRdb recomputed calls from the reads with MiXCR, one row per CDR3 protein. The sample includes roughly 35,000 distinct CDR3 sequences, about 13% of them seen just once. The sequenced sample consisted of a population of CD138-negative cells sorted from bone marrow. All receptors derive from a donor aged 40 or older with multiple myeloma.

The gene calls are TRBV5-4 and TRBJ2-2; D may be TRBD1 (5 bases). The CDR3 is made up of 14 amino acids. The V gene lost 1 base and the J gene lost 5 bases, with 9 bases spanning the gap. Germline CDR1 is SGHNT and CDR2 is YYREEE (reference sequence). CDR3 residues: CASSLRGTTGELFF. In DNA, the CDR3 is TGTGCCAGCAGCTTGAGGGGAACAACCGGGGAGCTGTTTTTT.

This clonotype showed up just a few times. V and J are TRBV5-1 and TRBJ2-7, with TRBD1 identical over 7 bases. This CDR3 contains 14 residues. J lost 5 bases, V lost 0 bases, and 5 bases had no gene match. The germline V gene encodes CDR1 SGHRS and CDR2 YFSETQ. The CDR3 sequence is CASSLAATGNEQYF. The CDR3 DNA reads TGCGCCAGCAGCTTGGCAGCGACAGGGAACGAGCAGTACTTC.

This clonotype was picked up many times. V gene TRBV4-3 combines with J gene TRBJ2-3; D tentatively reads TRBD1 or TRBD2 (6 bases each). V was trimmed by 0 bases and J by 2 bases, leaving 18 bases between them. CDR1 and CDR2 from the germline V gene are LGHNA and YSLEER. The CDR3 extends over 18 amino acids. CDR3 DNA: TGCGCCAGCAGCCAAGATGGGGAGGCTAGGGGGTACACAGATACGCAGTATTTT. As protein: CASSQDGEARGYTDTQYF.

This clonotype was picked up many times. The DNA for the CDR3 is TGTGCCAGCAGCTTGACTAGCGGGAGTAGAAATGAGCAGTTCTTC. Translation: CASSLTSGSRNEQFF. V and J are TRBV7-2 and TRBJ2-1; 12 bases align to TRBD2. There are 15 residues in the CDR3. Trimming removed 3 bases from V and 7 bases from J; junction bases left unmatched: 4. Germline V lookup: CDR1 SGHTA, CDR2 FQGNSA.

This clonotype was seen a few times. The CDR3 DNA follows: TGCGCCAGCAGCGCGGGGCCAATCTACGAGCAGTACTTC. Translated, it gives CASSAGPIYEQYF. The rearrangement joins TRBV10-1 to TRBJ2-7; D possibly corresponds to TRBD2 (6 bases). This CDR3 has 13 amino acids. Trimming took 6 bases from V and 3 from J, leaving 12 bases between them. The germline V gene has CDR1 WNHNN and CDR2 SYGVQD (reference sequence).

This clonotype came up many times. One junction end disagrees with the germline gene, perhaps due to a read error. The J gene is TRBJ2-5, the V gene TRBV7-7, with a possible D match to TRBD1 (5 bases). The CDR3 runs to 15 residues. The germline gives CDR1 SSHAT, CDR2 FNYEAQ (reference sequence). The CDR3 loop reads CASSLSSGQGETQYF. DNA of the CDR3: TGTGCTAGCAGCTTATCATCAGGGCAGGGAGAGACCCAGTACTTC.

This clonotype was recorded at least ten times. The chain employs TRBV5-1 and TRBJ1-1; possibly TRBD1 for D (5 bases). Germline CDR1 is SGHRS and CDR2 is YFSETQ. The V and J ends lost 2 bases and 4 bases respectively, with 18 bases between them. The CDR3 has 16 amino acids. Here the CDR3 DNA reads TGCGCCAGCAGCTTATCTTCCGGGGGAGTTTCCACTGAAGCTTTCTTT. It specifies CASSLSSGGVSTEAFF.

This clonotype was detected many times. J is TRBJ2-3 and V is TRBV5-6, with 9 bases identical to TRBD2. The CDR3 runs to 15 residues. The V gene's germline CDR1 is SGHDT and CDR2 YYEEEE. J lost 9 bases, V lost 4 bases, and 12 bases had no gene match. This CDR3 reads CASSIIAGERDTQYF. For the CDR3, the DNA is TGTGCCAGCAGCATAATAGCGGGAGAGCGCGACACGCAGTATTTT.

The sample holds many counts of this clonotype. DNA for the CDR3: TGTGCCAGCAGTCCTGGGCAGAGTTTCTACAATGAGCAGTTCTTC. Residues: CASSPGQSFYNEQFF. This chain joins TRBV27 and TRBJ2-1; D call uncertain. V was shortened by 5 bases and J by 3 bases, with 14 bases between the two germline ends. CDR1 is MNHEY, CDR2 SMNVEV, per germline (reference sequence). The CDR3 sequence is 15 residues long.